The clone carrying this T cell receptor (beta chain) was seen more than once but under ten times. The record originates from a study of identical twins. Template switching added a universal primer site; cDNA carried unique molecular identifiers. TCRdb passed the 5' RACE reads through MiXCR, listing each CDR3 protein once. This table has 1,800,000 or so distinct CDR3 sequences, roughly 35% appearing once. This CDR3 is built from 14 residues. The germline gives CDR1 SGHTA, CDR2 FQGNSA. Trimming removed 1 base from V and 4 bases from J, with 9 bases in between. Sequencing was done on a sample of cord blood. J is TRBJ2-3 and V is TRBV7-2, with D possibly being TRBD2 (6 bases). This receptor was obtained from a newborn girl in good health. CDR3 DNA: TGTGCCAGCAGCTTAGATGCGGGGTCAGATACGCAGTATTTT. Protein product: CASSLDAGSDTQYF.